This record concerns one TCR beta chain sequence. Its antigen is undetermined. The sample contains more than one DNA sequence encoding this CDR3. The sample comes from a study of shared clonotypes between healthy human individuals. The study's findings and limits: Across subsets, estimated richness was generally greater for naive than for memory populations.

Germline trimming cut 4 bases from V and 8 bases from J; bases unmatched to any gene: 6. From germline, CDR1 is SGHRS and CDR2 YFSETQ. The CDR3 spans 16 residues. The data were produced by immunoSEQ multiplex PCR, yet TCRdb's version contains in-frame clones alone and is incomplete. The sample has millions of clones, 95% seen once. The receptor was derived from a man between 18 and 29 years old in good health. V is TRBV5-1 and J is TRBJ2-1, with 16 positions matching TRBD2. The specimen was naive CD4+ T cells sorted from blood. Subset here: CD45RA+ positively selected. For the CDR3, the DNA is TGCGCCAGCAGCCTGGGACTAGCGGGAGGGCGGGATGAGCAGTTCTTC. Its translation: CASSLGLAGGRDEQFF.